This T cell receptor (beta chain) was recorded in a study of T cells after posttransplantation cyclophosphamide (dated by TCRdb to the mid-2010s). Broadly, across the study: The study tracked T cell repertoire reconstitution by TRB sequencing after myeloablative bone marrow transplantation using posttransplantation cyclophosphamide as GVHD prophylaxis. Samples from a few dozen PTCy-treated patients and approximately 16 related bone marrow donors of those patients were subjected to antigen receptor sequencing. Blood from every one of the roughly 33 PTCy patients who had 1-year posttransplant specimens underwent TRB sequencing. In 3 patients, up to about 3 additional blood samples taken between 2 and 5.2 years after transplant also underwent TRB sequencing, as did pretransplant blood from several patients. Because TRA and TRB clonality correlated tightly in several samples, later TCR analyses were limited to TRB. Public TRB sequences were compared against a database of over 3,000 sequences linked to responses to pathogens, tumor antigens, self-antigens and alloantigens.

At the junction V is shortened by 0 bases and J by 2 bases, with 11 bases in between. The CDR3 holds 15 amino acids from the cysteine to the phenylalanine. This entry keeps only the CDR3 DNA: 45 bases, framed from base 1. CDR1 and CDR2 are drawn from the germline V gene: SGHDT, YYEEEE. A remark on this clone: Its antigen remains undetermined. The record has no base qualities; no much larger clone is one base away.

TRB sequencing was run on genomic DNA with either the immunoSEQ assay at survey resolution or the hsTCRB kit. On the study's bioinformatics: Initial read processing used immunoSEQ software, and repertoire analyses used the LymphoSeq R package. Clonality was computed as 1 minus normalized Shannon entropy; Gini coefficient was also calculated for each TRB dataset. To infer phenotypes in unsorted samples, TRB sequences from sorted subsets of the recipient or donor were mapped onto unsorted samples from the same recipient. TCRdb re-hosts the immuneACCESS table, in-frame sequences only. Its copies lack some clones; in the studies checked, an unresolved V gene accounts for under half of them, and the cause for the rest is not known. The V and J calls and the clone size are those of that table, but D and trimming were determined from the DNA. The sample records under 75,000 clones, approximately 92% of which are singletons. The ten biggest clones cover approximately 2.7% of the sample.

Paper-wide results and their limitations: The TRB repertoires of T cells infiltrating skin or the GI tract showed only limited overlap with the TRB repertoires found in blood. Donor-recipient similarity was low at 1-2 months but increased during the first year, and donor CD8+ memory clones often dominated later blood repertoires. Across approximately 41 patients, TRB clonality was highly associated with recipient CMV seropositivity and CMV reactivation, and PTCy diversity was similar to diversity in CNI/methotrexate controls.

Related bone marrow donors provided peripheral blood samples on the day of marrow donation. Peripheral blood and bone marrow mononuclear cells were isolated by Ficoll-Hypaque density centrifugation and were cryopreserved. The chain is assembled from TRBV5-6 and TRBJ1-1; the D gene assignment is ambiguous. The TCR comes from a woman aged 25 to 39 in good health and a related stem cell transplant donor. Sequenced input: PBMCs. The DNA is TGTGCCAGCAGCTTGGCCTCTGGGCTCAACACTGAAGCTTTCTTT. This is translated as CASSLASGLNTEAFF. The variable domain in full, with residues beyond the CDR3 obtained from the reference TRBV5-6 and TRBJ1-1 genes, is DAGVTQSPTHLIKTRGQQVTLRCSPKSGHDTVSWYQQALGQGPQFIFQYYEEEERQRGNFPDRFSGHQFPNYSSELNVNALLLGDSALYLCASSLASGLNTEAFFGQGTRLTVV.